One and the same sample provided the 29 T cell receptor beta chains below, sequenced in a study of T cells in Graves' hyperthyroidism and ophthalmopathy (dated by TCRdb to the late 2010s). Libraries came from multiplex PCR. These reads were obtained on an Illumina HiSeq 2000. TCR beta CDR3 regions were amplified from RNA transcripts. The first round of RT-PCR for the TCR CDR3 was performed with the HTBI primer set and the Qiagen OneStep RT-PCR kit. TCRdb reprocessing: public reads trimmed at Q25 with fastp, clones called with MiXCR, in-frame beta chains kept. Rows with one shared CDR3 protein collapse into an entry with the most common genes and DNA. The sample data list hundreds of thousands of distinct CDR3 sequences, and about 14% of these were observed just once. Around an eighth of the sample lies in the top ten. The sample taken for sequencing was blood. The receptor set was obtained from a woman between 50 and 59 years old with Graves' ophthalmopathy.

This clonotype was recorded at least ten times. CDR3 DNA sequence: TGTGCCAGCAGCCAAGAGGCCGGCAGGCGAAGGGGGTATGGCTACACCTTC. Translated, it gives CASSQEAGRRRGYGYTF. The chain joins TRBV3-1 to TRBJ1-2, with D maybe TRBD1 (6 bases). V gave up 0 bases and J gave up 5 bases, with 19 bases separating them. CDR3 size: 17 residues. Germline lookup yields CDR1 LGHDT and CDR2 YNNKEL (reference sequence).

This clonotype was observed at least ten times. The V and J genes are TRBV28 and TRBJ1-5; no firm D call. V lost 6 bases and J lost 6, with 12 bases in between. Looked up from germline, CDR1 is MDHEN and CDR2 is SYDVKM. The CDR3 totals 13 residues. The CDR3, as DNA: TGTGCCAGCAGCTTGACGGGGAGTCAGCCCCAGCATTTT. It encodes CASSLTGSQPQHF.

This clonotype was seen a handful of times. V and J are TRBV9 and TRBJ1-2; D is possibly TRBD1 (5 bases). V was shortened by 3 bases and J by 2 bases, with 11 bases between the two germline ends. Germline V gene data show CDR1 as SGDLS and CDR2 as YYNGEE. CDR3 length equals 14 residues. The CDR3 loop reads CASSAGTDNYGYTF. In DNA form, the CDR3 reads TGTGCCAGCAGCGCCGGGACCGACAACTATGGCTACACCTTC.

The chain joins TRBV4-1 to TRBJ2-7; D is possibly TRBD2 (7 bases). The V gene's germline CDR1 is MGHRA and CDR2 YSYEKL. Trimming cost V 0 bases and J 2 bases, with 17 bases left between them. The CDR3 consists of 17 residues. The CDR3 is CASSQEAGAGYAYEQYF. The CDR3 region has the DNA TGCGCCAGCAGCCAAGAGGCGGGGGCAGGGTACGCCTACGAGCAGTACTTC.

V and J are TRBV4-3 and TRBJ2-1; 11 bases are shared with TRBD2. CDR1 is LGHNA and CDR2 is YSLEER in the germline V gene. J was trimmed by 8 bases and V by 0 bases; bases with no gene match: 12. This CDR3 has 18 amino acids. The CDR3 bases are TGCGCCAGCAGCCAAGATATACTAGCGGGAGTCTATGGTTATGAGCAGTTCTTC. Translating gives CASSQDILAGVYGYEQFF.

This clonotype was recorded a few times. This chain links TRBV5-6 with TRBJ1-2, with D uncertain. Germline CDR1 reads SGHDT; CDR2 reads YYEEEE. The CDR3 is 12 amino acids. Trimming pared 2 bases from V and 4 bases from J, leaving 6 bases between. CDR3 nucleotide sequence: TGTGCCAGCAGCTTCCCGAGCTATGGCTACACCTTC. Encoded protein: CASSFPSYGYTF.

In its sample, this clonotype was seen many times. The chain employs TRBV30 and TRBJ2-1; 7 nucleotides align to TRBD1. The V gene's germline CDR1 is GTSNPN and CDR2 SVGIG (reference sequence). Germline trimming cut 4 bases from V and 10 bases from J; bases unmatched to any gene: 7. The CDR3 is 12 residues long. The CDR3 loop is CAWNPGGREQFF. CDR3 in DNA: TGTGCCTGGAACCCAGGGGGAAGGGAGCAGTTCTTC.

The J gene is TRBJ2-2, the V gene TRBV4-1, with 9 bases that match TRBD1. This CDR3 comprises 15 residues. V gave up 5 bases and J gave up 3 bases; unmatched junction bases: 4. CDR1 is MGHRA and CDR2 is YSYEKL in the germline V gene. CDR3 DNA sequence: TGCGCCAGCAGCGCGGGACAGGGACACACCGGGGAGCTGTTTTTT. Amino acids: CASSAGQGHTGELFF.

This clonotype was seen many times. This chain uses TRBV7-9 with TRBJ2-5; D is uncertain. CDR3 length: 11 residues. Germline CDR1 is SEHNR and CDR2 is FQNEAQ (reference sequence). Deletions cut 7 bases from V and 4 bases from J, with 7 bases between. CDR3 sequence: CASTLGETQYF. CDR3 nucleotides: TGTGCCAGCACCCTGGGAGAGACCCAGTACTTC.

This clonotype was seen many times. The J gene is TRBJ2-1, the V gene TRBV7-3; D tentatively fits TRBD1 or TRBD2 (5 bases each). Trimming took 5 bases from V and 6 from J, leaving 14 bases between them. CDR1 and CDR2 from the germline V gene are SGHTA and FQGTGA. There are 14 residues in the CDR3. The CDR3 loop is CASSPGSRGNEQFF. DNA of the CDR3: TGTGCCAGCAGCCCAGGGAGTCGAGGCAATGAGCAGTTCTTC.

Details on this clonotype: The CDR3 end shows no conserved phenylalanine or tryptophan, and so a read error is likely. The CDR3 DNA reads as TGCGCCAGCAGCCGGGACAGAATTCAAGAGACCCAGTACCTC. Its translation is CASSRDRIQETQYL. The genes are TRBV5-1 and TRBJ2-5; 7 bases match TRBD1. V lost 4 bases, J lost 2 bases, and 5 bases stayed unmatched. CDR1 is SGHRS, CDR2 YFSETQ, per germline. This CDR3 has 14 amino acids.

The sample holds many counts of this clonotype. This chain links TRBV6-1 with TRBJ2-1, with TRBD2 matching over 7 bases. Germline CDR1 reads MNHNS; CDR2 reads SASEGT. With V trimmed by 6 bases and J by 0 bases, 14 bases remained unmatched. This CDR3 is built from 18 residues. CDR3: CASSPIGLVPISYNEQFF. The CDR3 bases are TGTGCCAGCAGCCCCATAGGACTAGTACCGATCTCCTACAATGAGCAGTTCTTC.

The CDR3 DNA reads as TGCAGTGCCACCCTGACTAGCTGTGGTGACACCGGGGAGCTGTTTTTT. As protein: CSATLTSCGDTGELFF. The chain joins TRBV20-1 to TRBJ2-2; TRBD2 matches at 7 bases. The CDR3 has 16 residues. V lost 6 bases to trimming and J lost 3 bases; unmatched junction nucleotides: 13. CDR1 is DFQATT and CDR2 is SNEGSKA in the germline V gene (reference sequence).

This clonotype has more than one count but fewer than ten. The rearrangement links TRBV6-2 or TRBV6-3 to TRBJ1-6; a possible D gene is TRBD1 (5 bases). This CDR3 has 16 residues. Germline values: CDR1 MNHEY, CDR2 SVGEGT. V gave up 2 bases and J gave up 9 bases, with 17 bases separating them. CDR3 DNA: TGTGCCAGCAGTTACGAAGGGACGCGACCGGGTTCACCCCTCCACTTT. Its translation is CASSYEGTRPGSPLHF.

This clonotype was observed many times. V gene TRBV18 combines with J gene TRBJ2-7; D remains unclear. This CDR3 has 13 residues. Trimming cost V 3 bases and J 3 bases, with 9 bases left between them. The germline gives CDR1 KGHSH, CDR2 LQKENI. In DNA form, the CDR3 reads TGTGCCAGCTCACCCCTATGGAACTACGAGCAGTACTTC. Residues: CASSPLWNYEQYF.

The rearrangement uses TRBV27 and TRBJ2-5; 9 positions match TRBD2. This CDR3 region has 17 residues. V lost 4 bases, J lost 5 bases, and 14 bases stayed unmatched. The germline CDR1 and CDR2 sequences are MNHEY and SMNVEV (reference sequence). The CDR3 is CASSYSGKTAGGETQYF. The CDR3 DNA reads TGTGCCAGCAGTTATAGCGGGAAAACCGCGGGGGGGGAGACCCAGTACTTC.

This clonotype was observed many times. The chain carries TRBV3-1 and TRBJ2-3; 7 positions match TRBD2. This CDR3 has 17 amino acids. V shed 2 bases and J 3 bases; nucleotides not matched to a gene: 11. The germline V gene has CDR1 LGHDT and CDR2 YNNKEL (reference sequence). CDR3 nucleotide sequence: TGTGCCAGCAGCCAACGGACGTGGGAGGGCCGGACAGATACGCAGTATTTT. Its protein is CASSQRTWEGRTDTQYF.

This clonotype was seen many times. DNA of the CDR3: TGTGCCAGCAGACTAGCGGGAGGGCACCCCGGGGAGCTGTTTTTT. Translation gives CASRLAGGHPGELFF. The chain links TRBV12-3 or TRBV12-4 to TRBJ2-2, with TRBD2 identical over 13 bases. This CDR3 has 15 residues. V was pared by 6 bases and J by 6 bases, with 4 bases of the junction left unmatched.

The V call is TRBV24-1, the J call TRBJ2-3, with D unresolved. Per germline, CDR1 KGHDR and CDR2 SFDVKD. The CDR3 totals 15 residues. Trimming pared 3 bases from V and 2 bases from J, leaving 11 bases between. CDR3 DNA: TGTGCCACCAGTGATCCTAGTCGCTCCACAGATACGCAGTATTTT. Translated: CATSDPSRSTDTQYF.

This clonotype was seen many times. The rearrangement uses TRBV20-1 and TRBJ1-1; D ambiguous. The V gene lost 3 bases and the J gene lost 11 bases, with 13 bases spanning the gap. The CDR3 consists of 11 residues. CDR1 and CDR2 (germline): DFQATT, SNEGSKA (reference sequence). The CDR3 DNA follows: TGCAGTGCTAGTGTTCGGGGATACGCTTTCTTT. This sequence encodes CSASVRGYAFF.

This clonotype has at least ten counts. The V and J genes are TRBV28 and TRBJ2-1; D possibly corresponds to TRBD2 (6 bases). This CDR3 has 14 amino acids. The V end was cut by 3 bases, the J end by 4 bases, with 10 bases between. Per the germline V gene, CDR1 is MDHEN and CDR2 is SYDVKM. CDR3: CASSFPTRYNEQFF. In DNA, the CDR3 is TGTGCCAGCAGTTTCCCGACTAGGTACAATGAGCAGTTCTTC. Full variable domain (missing parts from reference TRBV28 and TRBJ2-1): DVKVTQSSRYLVKRTGEKVFLECVQDMDHENMFWYRQDPGLGLRLIYFSYDVKMKEKGDIPEGYSVSREKKERFSLILESASTNQTSMYLCASSFPTRYNEQFFGPGTRLTVL.

The sample holds one count of this clonotype. A much larger clonotype is one base distant, so this may be a read error. This sequence joins TRBV29-1 and TRBJ2-3; D unresolved. The J call may not be correct, given that the DNA end is closer to TRBJ1-5. Germline lookup yields CDR1 SQVTM and CDR2 ANQGSEA. The CDR3 loop spans 15 amino acids. For the CDR3, the DNA is TGCAGCGTTGGGGGTGGCGGGAAGCGCACAGATACGCAGCATTTT. Translation: CSVGGGGKRTDTQHF.

This clonotype was seen at least ten times. The genes are TRBV30 and TRBJ1-1, with D unclear. This CDR3 region has 11 residues. Trimming removed 1 base at V and 10 bases at J, with 10 bases between. CDR1 is GTSNPN, CDR2 SVGIG, per germline (reference sequence). The CDR3 spells CAWSGEQRAFF. In DNA form, the CDR3 reads TGTGCCTGGAGTGGGGAGCAACGAGCTTTCTTT. Full variable domain (missing parts from reference TRBV30 and TRBJ1-1): SQTIHQWPATLVQPVGSPLSLECTVEGTSNPNLYWYRQAAGRGLQLLFYSVGIGQISSEVPQNLSASRPQDRQFILSSKKLLLSDSGFYLCAWSGEQRAFFGQGTRLTVV.

This clonotype was seen a handful of times. This rearrangement joins TRBV7-2 to TRBJ2-7, with no clear D. The ends were cut back, 6 bases at V and 3 bases at J, with 12 bases in the middle. CDR1 and CDR2 from the germline V gene are SGHTA and FQGNSA. The CDR3 is made up of 13 amino acids. The chain's CDR3 is CASRGNLGYEQYF. In DNA form, the CDR3 reads TGTGCCAGCAGGGGTAATCTAGGCTACGAGCAGTACTTC.

The chain is built from TRBV14 and TRBJ1-6, with no clear D. The CDR3 has 12 residues. Between the trimmed V and J ends, which lost 7 bases and 10 bases, there was a span of 11 bases. Germline CDR1 and CDR2: SGHDN and FVKESK. CDR3 in DNA: TGTGCCAGCAAGGCAGAGGGATCACCCCTCCACTTT. Translating gives CASKAEGSPLHF.

This clonotype appeared a few times. This chain joins TRBV9 and TRBJ2-2, with D perhaps TRBD1 or TRBD2 (5 bases each). Trimming removed 3 bases from V and 5 bases from J, with 14 bases in between. The CDR3 has 15 amino acids. Germline V lookup: CDR1 SGDLS, CDR2 YYNGEE. CDR3 DNA sequence: TGTGCCAGCAGCGCCTCCGGGACCCAGACCGGGGAGCTGTTTTTT. Its protein product is CASSASGTQTGELFF.

This sequence joins TRBV25-1 and TRBJ1-1; 8 bases are shared with TRBD1. Germline assignment: CDR1 MGHDK and CDR2 SYGVNS. The CDR3 contains 14 residues. J was trimmed by 11 bases and V by 0 bases; bases with no gene match: 8. CDR3 region: CASSEYRDRSFAFF. The CDR3 nucleotides read TGTGCCAGCAGTGAATATCGGGACAGGTCGTTTGCTTTCTTT.

This clonotype was recorded a few times. The chain links TRBV15 to TRBJ2-7, with 7 positions matching TRBD1. Looked up from germline, CDR1 is LNHNV and CDR2 is YYDKDF (reference sequence). V lost 4 bases, J lost 0 bases, and 9 bases stayed unmatched. The CDR3 is 16 residues long. The CDR3 nucleotides are TGTGCCACCAGCATAGAATGGACAGGTTCCTCCTACGAGCAGTACTTC. Protein: CATSIEWTGSSYEQYF.

This clonotype was seen at least ten times. The chain combines TRBV20-1 with TRBJ2-3; 10 positions agree with TRBD2. J gave up 4 bases and V 6 bases, and 13 bases lay outside the gene matches. Germline CDR1 and CDR2: DFQATT and SNEGSKA (reference sequence). The CDR3 loop spans 16 amino acids. In DNA, the CDR3 is TGCAGTGCCCCGGGGGACTCTAGCGGGAGACCAGATACGCAGTATTTT. It yields the protein CSAPGDSSGRPDTQYF.